Shown below are 7 T cell receptor beta chains from a single sample sequenced in a study of shared T cell receptors in the human thymus. Profiled with immunoSEQ multiplex PCR; TCRdb holds only in-frame clones, not every one. The data contain under 700,000 clones, approximately 80% of them singletons. These data also formed part of another study, on human thymus T cells.

Sequencing was carried out using thymocytes. All receptors come from a boy under three years old with a congenital heart defect.

This rearrangement joins TRBV5-4 to TRBJ2-3; D is perhaps TRBD2 (6 bases). The length of the CDR3 is 15 residues. V was clipped by 0 bases and J by 5 bases, with 13 bases between them. Germline loops: CDR1 SGHNT, CDR2 YYREEE (reference sequence). For the CDR3, the DNA is TGTGCCAGCAGCTTGGCCGGGGTCGGGGGAGATACGCAGTATTTT. Translated, it gives CASSLAGVGGDTQYF.

The chain is built from TRBV11-3 and TRBJ1-2; 7 nucleotides agree with TRBD1. In germline, CDR1 is SGHNT, CDR2 YENEEA. This CDR3 has 13 amino acids. V dropped 2 bases and J dropped 7; count of bases not matched to a gene: 4. CDR3 coding DNA: TGTGCCAGCAGCTTAAAGGGGGCCGGTGGCTACACCTTC. Its protein product is CASSLKGAGGYTF.

V usage is TRBV5-1 and J usage is TRBJ1-1; perhaps TRBD1 as D (5 bases). CDR3 length equals 14 residues. Germline values: CDR1 SGHRS, CDR2 YFSETQ. V lost 3 bases, J lost 11 bases, and 20 bases lay in between. The CDR3 DNA follows: TGCGCCAGCAGCTGCCACGGGCCTCTCGGGGGGGCTTTCTTT. It codes for CASSCHGPLGGAFF.

V usage is TRBV27 and J usage is TRBJ1-4; TRBD1 agrees at 9 bases. With V trimmed by 8 bases and J by 5 bases, 24 bases remained unmatched. This CDR3 region has 20 residues. CDR1 and CDR2 (germline): MNHEY, SMNVEV (reference sequence). The CDR3 reads CASGFFRTQGAQVGNEKLFF. The CDR3 DNA is TGTGCCAGCGGATTCTTTAGGACACAGGGGGCGCAGGTGGGAAATGAAAAACTGTTTTTT.

The chain combines TRBV19 with TRBJ1-5; tentatively, D is TRBD1 (6 bases). This CDR3 has 14 amino acids. V was trimmed by 4 bases and J by 6 bases, leaving 13 bases between them. Germline CDR1 reads LNHDA; CDR2 reads SQIVND (reference sequence). The CDR3 region is CASSRGGGGQPQHF. CDR3 nucleotide sequence: TGTGCCAGTAGTAGGGGAGGGGGGGGTCAGCCCCAGCATTTT.

This chain uses TRBV11-1 with TRBJ2-2, with 11 bases matching TRBD2. CDR1 and CDR2 from the germline V gene are SGHAT and FQDESV (reference sequence). V gave up 4 bases and J gave up 2 bases; unmatched junction bases: 12. This CDR3 comprises 19 residues. CDR3 nucleotide sequence: TGTGCCAGCAGCTCCCCCGGGACTAGCGGAACACCTAACACCGGGGAGCTGTTTTTT. Residues: CASSSPGTSGTPNTGELFF.

The J gene is TRBJ2-5, the V gene TRBV11-2; TRBD2 matches at 11 bases. The end of the DNA is better explained by TRBJ2-7, so the J call may be wrong. The CDR3 is 16 residues long. Germline V CDR1 and CDR2: SGHAT, FQNNGV. CDR3 DNA sequence: TGTGCCAGCAGCTTAAGGGGGACTAGCGGTTACTACGAGCAGTACTTC. Its protein is CASSLRGTSGYYEQYF.